This entry lists 25 T cell receptor beta chains sequenced from one sample in a study of blood T cell repertoires in COVID-19. Sequenced by immunoSEQ multiplex PCR; TCRdb stores in-frame clones only, minus some. Of roughly 670,000 clones in the sample, approximately 90% were seen once. The sequenced sample was peripheral blood. All receptors derive from a woman aged 18-29 years with acute or convalescent COVID-19.

The rearrangement links TRBV30 to TRBJ1-5; the match to TRBD1 covers 8 bases. Germline loops: CDR1 GTSNPN, CDR2 SVGIG (reference sequence). CDR3 size: 16 residues. J lost 7 bases, V lost 2 bases, and 13 bases had no gene match. CDR3 sequence (DNA): TGTGCCTGGAGTTCTGGGACAGGTCCGTCCCGGCAGCCCCAGCATTTT. Translation: CAWSSGTGPSRQPQHF.

V and J are TRBV24-1 and TRBJ2-2; 9 bases fit TRBD1. The CDR3 loop spans 18 amino acids. V lost 3 bases, J lost 4 bases, and 11 bases stayed unmatched. The germline CDR1 and CDR2 sequences are KGHDR and SFDVKD. The CDR3 DNA sequence: TGTGCCACCAGTGATCCCGTTGGACAGGGGCAGAGCACCGGGGAGCTGTTTTTT. It codes for CATSDPVGQGQSTGELFF.

This clone has just one count. The chain has TRBV29-1 and TRBJ1-5; D may be TRBD1 (5 bases). Trimming shortened V by 8 bases and J by 0 bases, and 11 bases separated the two germline ends. This CDR3 is 13 amino acids long. Germline CDR1 and CDR2: SQVTM and ANQGSEA. The CDR3, as DNA: TGCAGCATTCGACAGTATAGCAATCAGCCCCAGCATTTT. It yields the protein CSIRQYSNQPQHF.

This chain links TRBV27 with TRBJ2-7, with 9 bases identical to TRBD1. CDR3 size: 15 residues. The junction had 6 bases not matched to a gene; V was cut back by 2 bases and J by 4 bases. In germline, CDR1 is MNHEY, CDR2 SMNVEV (reference sequence). The CDR3 DNA is TGTGCCAGCAGTTTAGGACAGGGGTGGCCTTACGAGCAGTACTTC. Amino acid sequence: CASSLGQGWPYEQYF.

This chain uses TRBV10-3 with TRBJ1-2; D unclear. Germline CDR1 and CDR2: ENHRY and SYGVKD. This CDR3 spans 13 amino acids. V lost 8 bases, J lost 8 bases, and 18 bases lay in between. In nucleotides, the CDR3 is TGTGCCATCGGGAGCAGCTCAACGGTCGGCTACACCTTC. Translation: CAIGSSSTVGYTF.

This chain uses TRBV5-4 with TRBJ1-2, with 11 bases aligning to TRBD1. The CDR3 consists of 14 residues. V dropped 3 bases and J dropped 7; count of bases not matched to a gene: 5. Per germline, CDR1 SGHNT and CDR2 YYREEE (reference sequence). The CDR3 coding sequence is TGTGCCAGCAGCTGGACAGGGGGCGAGGCTGGCTACACCTTC. This translates into CASSWTGGEAGYTF.

The rearrangement links TRBV4-2 to TRBJ2-4, with TRBD1 matching over 9 bases. V lost 3 bases and J lost 7; bases outside the gene matches: 10. There are 16 residues in the CDR3. Germline CDR1 and CDR2: LGHNA and YNFKEQ. The CDR3 DNA is TGTGCCAGCAGCCACAAACAGGGGGCGACGCGGAACATTCAGTACTTC. It encodes CASSHKQGATRNIQYF.

This chain links TRBV6-5 with TRBJ1-1, with 11 bases matching TRBD1. CDR3 length: 15 residues. The V gene end was trimmed by 6 bases and the J gene end by 4 bases; junction bases not matched to a gene: 7. Germline CDR1 and CDR2: MNHEY and SVGAGI. Here the CDR3 reads CASSSKGTGGTEAFF. The DNA for the CDR3 is TGTGCCAGCAGCTCCAAAGGGACAGGGGGCACTGAAGCTTTCTTT.

The rearrangement links TRBV18 to TRBJ1-2; D remains unclear. CDR1 and CDR2 (germline): KGHSH, LQKENI. This CDR3 is built from 15 residues. Trimming took off 2 bases at V and 3 bases at J, with 13 bases between the two ends. The CDR3 DNA is TGTGCCAGCTCACCATCTTATGCAGATGACTATGGCTACACCTTC. This sequence encodes CASSPSYADDYGYTF.

J is TRBJ1-2 and V is TRBV3-1 (or the pseudogene TRBV3-2); tentatively, D is TRBD1 (5 bases). V gave up 0 bases and J gave up 7 bases, with 18 bases separating them. Germline CDR1 is LGHDT and CDR2 is YNNKEL (reference sequence). The CDR3 length is 16 residues. The CDR3 region is CASSQDRGWAGFGYTF. The CDR3, as DNA: TGTGCCAGCAGCCAAGATAGGGGTTGGGCAGGGTTTGGCTACACCTTC.

V gene TRBV5-4 combines with J gene TRBJ2-2; perhaps TRBD2 as D (6 bases). From germline, CDR1 is SGHNT and CDR2 YYREEE (reference sequence). V lost 4 bases and J lost 3, with 10 bases in between. The CDR3 covers 14 residues. The CDR3 nucleotides are TGTGCCAGCAGCGGGGGACTGTACACCGGGGAGCTGTTTTTT. Protein: CASSGGLYTGELFF. Variable domain in full (rest from reference TRBV5-4 and TRBJ2-2): ETGVTQSPTHLIKTRGQQVTLRCSSQSGHNTVSWYQQALGQGPQFIFQYYREEENGRGNFPPRFSGLQFPNYSSELNVNALELDDSALYLCASSGGLYTGELFFGEGSRLTVL.

The chain is built from TRBV18 and TRBJ1-4; weak D call: TRBD1 (5 bases). The CDR3 is made up of 15 amino acids. V lost 3 bases, J lost 10 bases, and 18 bases lay in between. Germline lookup yields CDR1 KGHSH and CDR2 LQKENI. The CDR3 is CASSPAGLRLGKLFF. The DNA for the CDR3 is TGTGCCAGCTCACCGGCGGGACTGCGGCTCGGAAAACTGTTTTTT.

The genes are TRBV10-3 and TRBJ1-2; D gene ambiguous. The CDR3 contains 16 residues. V shed 3 bases and J shed 6 bases, with 20 bases lying between them. Germline lookup yields CDR1 ENHRY and CDR2 SYGVKD. CDR3 sequence: CAISDPGARGRNGYTF. The CDR3 DNA is TGTGCCATCAGTGACCCTGGCGCCAGAGGGCGGAATGGCTACACCTTC.

This rearrangement joins TRBV19 to TRBJ1-5; D perhaps matches TRBD1 (6 bases). The CDR3 is 15 residues long. Trimming pared 9 bases from V and 1 base from J, leaving 16 bases between. Looked up from germline, CDR1 is LNHDA and CDR2 is SQIVND (reference sequence). CDR3 region: CASRRGGGSNQPQHF. For the CDR3, the DNA is TGTGCCAGCAGGAGGGGAGGGGGGAGCAATCAGCCCCAGCATTTT.

The rearrangement joins TRBV5-1 to TRBJ2-2, with TRBD2 as a possible D gene (5 bases). Germline CDR1 is SGHRS and CDR2 is YFSETQ. This CDR3 spans 13 amino acids. The V end lost 4 bases, the J end lost 4 bases, and 8 bases lay between the germline ends. CDR3 bases: TGCGCCAGCAGCCCGAGCGGCACCGGGGAGCTGTTTTTT. Translation: CASSPSGTGELFF.

This clone was found once. This chain uses TRBV24-1 with TRBJ1-5; no clear D gene. V lost 4 bases and J 3 bases, leaving 9 bases between the germline ends. Germline V CDR1 and CDR2: KGHDR, SFDVKD. The CDR3 runs to 14 residues. The CDR3 nucleotides read TGTGCCACCAGTGACCGACAAATCAATCAGCCCCAGCATTTT. Its translation is CATSDRQINQPQHF.

Here the CDR3 reads CASNPTGPNTEAFF. The CDR3 DNA reads as TGCGCCAGCAACCCGACAGGACCCAACACTGAAGCTTTCTTT. The chain has TRBV5-1 and TRBJ1-1, with D possibly being TRBD1 (6 bases). V was clipped by 6 bases and J by 2 bases, with 14 bases between them. In germline, CDR1 is SGHRS, CDR2 YFSETQ. This CDR3 has 14 residues.

The rearrangement links TRBV15 to TRBJ1-2, with no clear D. The V gene's germline CDR1 is LNHNV and CDR2 YYDKDF (reference sequence). This CDR3 has 14 amino acids. Trimming stripped 0 bases from V and 7 bases from J, with 12 bases between. In DNA form, the CDR3 reads TGTGCCACCAGCAGAGAGGGAGGCCCCAGTGGCTACACCTTC. It yields the protein CATSREGGPSGYTF. The variable domain in full, completed from reference TRBV15 and TRBJ1-2, reads DAMVIQNPRYQVTQFGKPVTLSCSQTLNHNVMYWYQQKSSQAPKLLFHYYDKDFNNEADTPDNFQSRRPNTSFCFLDIRSPGLGDTAMYLCATSREGGPSGYTFGSGTRLTVV.

The chain links TRBV5-5 to TRBJ1-5; D gene uncertain. The V end lost 0 bases, the J end lost 0 bases, and 7 bases lay between the germline ends. The CDR3 has 15 residues. The V gene's germline CDR1 is SGHKS and CDR2 YYEKEE (reference sequence). The CDR3 here is CASSLGRYSNQPQHF. The CDR3 nucleotides read TGTGCCAGCAGCTTGGGCAGGTATAGCAATCAGCCCCAGCATTTT.

This chain joins TRBV5-4 and TRBJ1-4, with a possible D match to TRBD1 (5 bases). V was shortened by 1 base and J by 5 bases, with 9 bases between the two germline ends. This CDR3 spans 14 amino acids. The germline CDR1 and CDR2 sequences are SGHNT and YYREEE (reference sequence). CDR3 amino acids: CASSLRQGNEKLFF. Written as DNA, the CDR3 is TGTGCCAGCAGCTTGCGGCAGGGAAATGAAAAACTGTTTTTT. The full variable domain, its missing parts supplied by reference TRBV5-4 and TRBJ1-4, is ETGVTQSPTHLIKTRGQQVTLRCSSQSGHNTVSWYQQALGQGPQFIFQYYREEENGRGNFPPRFSGLQFPNYSSELNVNALELDDSALYLCASSLRQGNEKLFFGSGTQLSVL.

V gene TRBV6-5 combines with J gene TRBJ1-2, with D unresolved. CDR3 length equals 14 residues. Germline V gives CDR1 MNHEY, CDR2 SVGAGI. Trimming left V 4 bases short and J 3 bases short, with 12 bases between. The CDR3 sequence is CASSFAYHYYGYTF. The CDR3 bases are TGTGCCAGCAGTTTTGCGTACCACTACTATGGCTACACCTTC.

The V call is TRBV2, the J call TRBJ1-1; D possibly corresponds to TRBD1 (5 bases). The V and J ends lost 4 bases and 4 bases respectively, with 13 bases between them. From germline, CDR1 is SNHLY and CDR2 FYNNEI. This CDR3 has 14 amino acids. The CDR3 nucleotides are TGTGCCAGCAGTGTAGGGGATGTGAGCACTGAAGCTTTCTTT. Amino acids: CASSVGDVSTEAFF.

The CDR3 sequence: CASRTRGGNSNQPQHF. The CDR3 coding sequence is TGTGCCAGCCGCACTCGGGGAGGTAATAGCAATCAGCCCCAGCATTTT. This chain links TRBV5-8 with TRBJ1-5; no clear D gene. The CDR3 covers 16 residues. Germline-derived CDR1 and CDR2 are SGHTS and YDEGEE. Trimming removed 7 bases at V and 0 bases at J, with 17 bases between.

The V and J genes are TRBV3-1 (or the pseudogene TRBV3-2) and TRBJ2-2; D not resolved. The V end lost 2 bases, the J end lost 1 base, and 8 bases lay between the germline ends. The CDR3 contains 15 residues. Germline V lookup: CDR1 LGHDT, CDR2 YNNKEL (reference sequence). The CDR3 here is CASSQMAKNTGELFF. The CDR3 nucleotides read TGTGCCAGCAGCCAAATGGCCAAGAACACCGGGGAGCTGTTTTTT.

The CDR3 region has the DNA TGCGCCAGCAGCCCCCAGGGACAGGGGAACGAAAAACTGTTTTTT. It encodes CASSPQGQGNEKLFF. J is TRBJ1-4 and V is TRBV5-1, with 10 bases lining up with TRBD1. The ends lost 4 bases at V and 8 bases at J; junction bases unmatched: 8. The CDR3 sequence is 15 residues long. The germline CDR1 and CDR2 sequences are SGHRS and YFSETQ.